The 7 T cell receptor beta chains below all came from one sample that was sequenced in a study of blood T cells in healthy people across ages. Primers used in a second PCR of roughly 6 to 11 cycles were a sample-barcoded 5' primer and a J-beta primer mix. One entry per CDR3 protein results from TCRdb running MiXCR on the 5' RACE reads. The sample consists of around 1.7 million distinct CDR3 sequences, 28% of them appearing once. Sample: blood. The receptors come from a woman in her twenties or thirties in good health.

The chain employs TRBV5-5 and TRBJ1-3; 7 positions agree with TRBD1. Per the germline V gene, CDR1 is SGHKS and CDR2 is YYEKEE (reference sequence). Unmatched junction bases numbered 7, after V lost 5 bases and J lost 2 bases. The CDR3 has 15 amino acids. CDR3: CASSQLQGTGNTIYF. Written as DNA, the CDR3 is TGTGCCAGCAGTCAGCTACAGGGGACTGGAAACACCATATATTTT.

The chain uses TRBV29-1 and TRBJ1-1; D not resolved. The germline CDR1 and CDR2 sequences are SQVTM and ANQGSEA. CDR3 length: 13 amino acids. V gave up 3 bases and J gave up 7 bases, with 15 bases separating them. The CDR3 region has the DNA TGCAGCGTTGACGGTACAGCCATTAGTGAAGCTTTCTTT. Translation: CSVDGTAISEAFF.

The chain links TRBV13 to TRBJ2-1; 8 bases match TRBD2. The CDR3 runs 16 residues. V gave up 2 bases and J gave up 7 bases; unmatched junction bases: 10. Germline CDR1 PRHDT, CDR2 FYEKMQ (reference sequence). In DNA form, the CDR3 reads TGTGCCAGCAGCTTATCCAGCGGGGGAAGGGGAAATGAGCAGTTCTTC. Amino acid sequence: CASSLSSGGRGNEQFF.

At least ten counts were recorded for this clonotype. CDR3 in amino acids: CASSPWNTGTRIKNEQFF. DNA of the CDR3: TGCGCCAGCAGCCCTTGGAATACCGGGACTAGAATTAAAAATGAGCAGTTCTTC. The chain couples TRBV5-1 to TRBJ2-1; 8 nucleotides align to TRBD2. The CDR3 is 18 amino acids. CDR1 is SGHRS and CDR2 is YFSETQ in the germline V gene. The V segment lost 4 bases and the J segment 7 bases; nucleotides outside the gene matches: 19.

V and J are TRBV2 and TRBJ2-7; the D call may be TRBD1 or TRBD2 (5 bases each). CDR1 and CDR2 from the germline V gene are SNHLY and FYNNEI. The V and J ends lost 0 bases and 5 bases respectively, with 11 bases between them. This CDR3 has 14 amino acids. The CDR3 sequence: CASSEARGVDEQYF. The CDR3 DNA reads as TGTGCCAGCAGTGAAGCTCGAGGGGTTGACGAGCAGTACTTC.

CDR3 in DNA: TGTGCCAGCAGTTTAGGAAGGACAGGGAACACTGAAGCTTTCTTT. The encoded protein is CASSLGRTGNTEAFF. V is TRBV12-3 or TRBV12-4 and J is TRBJ1-1, with TRBD1 identical over 7 bases. J was trimmed by 1 base and V by 1 base; bases with no gene match: 3. The CDR3 spans 15 residues.

This rearrangement joins TRBV13 to TRBJ1-4; the D is unclear. CDR3 size: 16 residues. Germline values: CDR1 PRHDT, CDR2 FYEKMQ (reference sequence). Deletions cut 3 bases from V and 8 bases from J, with 19 bases between. The CDR3 spells CASSFRTDGRNEKLFF. The DNA for the CDR3 is TGTGCCAGCAGCTTCCGTACGGACGGTCGAAACGAAAAACTGTTTTTT.